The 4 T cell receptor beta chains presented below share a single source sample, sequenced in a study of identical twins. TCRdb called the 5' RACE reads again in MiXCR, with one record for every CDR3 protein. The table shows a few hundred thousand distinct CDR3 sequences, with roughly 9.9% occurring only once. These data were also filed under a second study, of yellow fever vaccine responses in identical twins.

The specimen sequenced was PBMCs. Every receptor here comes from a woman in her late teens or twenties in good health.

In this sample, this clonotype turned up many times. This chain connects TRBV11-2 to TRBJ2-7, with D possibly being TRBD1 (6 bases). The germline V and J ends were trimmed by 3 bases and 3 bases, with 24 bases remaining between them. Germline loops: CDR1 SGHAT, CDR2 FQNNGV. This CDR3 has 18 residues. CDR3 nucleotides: TGTGCCAGCAGCTTCAAGTTGCAGGGGAAAGTGTTGAACTACGAGCAGTACTTC. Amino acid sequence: CASSFKLQGKVLNYEQYF.

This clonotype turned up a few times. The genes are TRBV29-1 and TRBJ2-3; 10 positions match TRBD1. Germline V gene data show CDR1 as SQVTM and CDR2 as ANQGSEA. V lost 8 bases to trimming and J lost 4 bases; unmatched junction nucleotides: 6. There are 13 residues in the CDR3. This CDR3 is CSSDRGMADTQYF. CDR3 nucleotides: TGCAGCTCGGACAGGGGGATGGCAGATACGCAGTATTTT.

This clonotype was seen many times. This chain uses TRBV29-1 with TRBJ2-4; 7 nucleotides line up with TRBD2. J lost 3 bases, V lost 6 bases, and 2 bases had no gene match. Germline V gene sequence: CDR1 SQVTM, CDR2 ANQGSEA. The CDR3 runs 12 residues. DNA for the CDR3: TGCAGCGTCGGGGAGGGCAAAAACATTCAGTACTTC. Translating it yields CSVGEGKNIQYF. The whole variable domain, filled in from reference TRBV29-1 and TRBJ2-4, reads SAVISQKPSRDICQRGTSLTIQCQVDSQVTMMFWYRQQPGQSLTLIATANQGSEATYESGFVIDKFPISRPNLTFSTLTVSNMSPEDSSIYLCSVGEGKNIQYFGAGTRLSVL.

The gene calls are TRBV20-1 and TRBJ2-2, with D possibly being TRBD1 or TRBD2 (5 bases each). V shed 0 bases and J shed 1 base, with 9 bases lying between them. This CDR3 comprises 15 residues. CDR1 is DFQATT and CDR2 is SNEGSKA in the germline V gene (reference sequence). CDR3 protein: CSAREGTGNTGELFF. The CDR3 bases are TGCAGTGCTAGAGAGGGGACGGGGAACACCGGGGAGCTGTTTTTT.